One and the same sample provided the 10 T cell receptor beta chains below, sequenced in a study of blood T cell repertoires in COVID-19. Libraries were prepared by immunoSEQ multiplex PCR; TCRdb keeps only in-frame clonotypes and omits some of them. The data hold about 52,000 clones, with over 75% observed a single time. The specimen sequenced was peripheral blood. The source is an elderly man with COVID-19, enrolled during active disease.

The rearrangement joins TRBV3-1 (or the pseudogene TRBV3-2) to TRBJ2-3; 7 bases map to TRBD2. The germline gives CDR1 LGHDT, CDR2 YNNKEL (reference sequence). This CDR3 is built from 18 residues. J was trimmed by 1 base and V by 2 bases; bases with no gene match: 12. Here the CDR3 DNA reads TGTGCCAGCAGCCAAAGACCCTGCGGGGGAGAGCGCACAGATACGCAGTATTTT. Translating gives CASSQRPCGGERTDTQYF.

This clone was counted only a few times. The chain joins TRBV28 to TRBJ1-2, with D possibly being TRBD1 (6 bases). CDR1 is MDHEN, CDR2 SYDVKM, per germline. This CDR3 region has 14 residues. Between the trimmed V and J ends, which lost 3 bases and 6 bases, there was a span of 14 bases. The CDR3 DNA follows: TGTGCCAGCAGTTTGTGGACAGCCCCTCATGGCTACACCTTC. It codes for CASSLWTAPHGYTF.

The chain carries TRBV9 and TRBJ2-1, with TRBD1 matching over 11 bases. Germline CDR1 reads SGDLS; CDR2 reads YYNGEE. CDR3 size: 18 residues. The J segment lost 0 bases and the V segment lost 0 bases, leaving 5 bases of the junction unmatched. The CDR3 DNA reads TGTGCCAGCAGCGTAGGGGGACAGGGGGGCCCCTCCTACAATGAGCAGTTCTTC. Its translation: CASSVGGQGGPSYNEQFF.

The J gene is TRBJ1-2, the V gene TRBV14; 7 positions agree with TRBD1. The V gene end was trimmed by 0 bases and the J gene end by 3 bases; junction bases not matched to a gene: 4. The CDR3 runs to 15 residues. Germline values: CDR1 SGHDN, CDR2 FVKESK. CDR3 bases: TGTGCCAGCAGCCAAGATGGGGGACAGTACTATGGCTACACCTTC. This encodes CASSQDGGQYYGYTF.

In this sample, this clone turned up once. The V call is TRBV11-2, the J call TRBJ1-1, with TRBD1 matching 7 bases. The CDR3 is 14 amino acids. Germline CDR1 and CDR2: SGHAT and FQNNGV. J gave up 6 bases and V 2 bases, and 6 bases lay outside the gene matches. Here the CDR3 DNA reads TGTGCCAGCAGCTTACCGACAGGGACCGCTGAAGCTTTCTTT. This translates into CASSLPTGTAEAFF.

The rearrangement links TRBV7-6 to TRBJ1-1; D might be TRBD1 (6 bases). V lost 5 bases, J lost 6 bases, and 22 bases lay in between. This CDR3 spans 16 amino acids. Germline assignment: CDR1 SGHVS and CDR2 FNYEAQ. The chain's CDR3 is CASSRPAGGLGAEAFF. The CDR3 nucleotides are TGTGCCAGCAGCCGCCCCGCCGGGGGGCTTGGGGCTGAAGCTTTCTTT.

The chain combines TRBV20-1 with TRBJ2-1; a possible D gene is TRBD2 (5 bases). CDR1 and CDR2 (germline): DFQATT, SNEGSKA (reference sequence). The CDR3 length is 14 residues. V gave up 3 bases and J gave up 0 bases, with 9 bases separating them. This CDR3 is CSASGGSSYNEQFF. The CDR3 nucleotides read TGCAGTGCTAGTGGTGGGAGCTCCTACAATGAGCAGTTCTTC.

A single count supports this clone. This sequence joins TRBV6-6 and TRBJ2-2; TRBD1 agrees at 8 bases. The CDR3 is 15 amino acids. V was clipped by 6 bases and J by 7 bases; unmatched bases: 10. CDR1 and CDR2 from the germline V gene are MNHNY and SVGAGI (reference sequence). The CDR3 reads CASSPDRGEVGELFF. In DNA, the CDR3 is TGTGCCAGCAGCCCCGACAGGGGTGAGGTCGGGGAGCTGTTTTTT.

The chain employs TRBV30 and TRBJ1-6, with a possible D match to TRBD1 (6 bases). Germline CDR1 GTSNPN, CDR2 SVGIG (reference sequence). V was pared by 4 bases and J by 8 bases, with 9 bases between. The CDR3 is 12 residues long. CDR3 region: CAWTGDHSPLHF. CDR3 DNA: TGTGCCTGGACAGGGGATCATTCACCCCTCCACTTT.

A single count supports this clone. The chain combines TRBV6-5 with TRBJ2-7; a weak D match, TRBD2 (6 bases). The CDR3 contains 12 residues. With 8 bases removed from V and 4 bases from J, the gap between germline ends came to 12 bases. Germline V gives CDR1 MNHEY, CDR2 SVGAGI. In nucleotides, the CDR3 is TGTGCCAGCTCGGAGGGCGGTTACGAGCAGTACGTC. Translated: CASSEGGYEQYV.